The 21 T cell receptor beta chains below come from one sample, sequenced in a study of T cells in Graves' hyperthyroidism and ophthalmopathy. The source material, RNA transcripts, was used to amplify TCR beta CDR3 regions. The TCR CDR3 first-round RT-PCR relied on the HTBI primer set. TCRdb called the multiplex PCR reads again in MiXCR, with one record for every CDR3 protein. The repertoire consists of 500,000 to 650,000 distinct CDR3 sequences, with about 46% occurring once and the leading ten covering about two fifths. Input material: peripheral blood or thyroid tissue (not recorded which). These receptors came from an adult woman with Graves' disease, either hyperthyroidism or ophthalmopathy (not recorded which).

The chain recombines TRBV15 with TRBJ2-5, with D possibly being TRBD1 or TRBD2 (5 bases each). Germline V gives CDR1 LNHNV, CDR2 YYDKDF (reference sequence). Trimming pared 5 bases from V and 4 bases from J, leaving 11 bases between. The CDR3 runs to 13 residues. The CDR3 protein is CATSRGVVETQYF. CDR3 coding DNA: TGTGCCACCAGCCGAGGGGTCGTAGAGACCCAGTACTTC.

This chain uses TRBV20-1 with TRBJ2-1; D unresolved. CDR1 DFQATT and CDR2 SNEGSKA come from the germline V gene (reference sequence). The CDR3 runs to 14 residues. Between the trimmed V and J ends, which lost 5 bases and 0 bases, there was a span of 11 bases. The DNA of the CDR3 is TGCAGTGCTGGCCGGAGCGACTCCTACAATGAGCAGTTCTTC. Protein product: CSAGRSDSYNEQFF.

This clonotype has a count of ten or more. This chain connects TRBV3-1 to TRBJ2-5, with D possibly TRBD2 on 5 matching bases. There are 13 residues in the CDR3. V was trimmed by 3 bases and J by 6 bases, leaving 11 bases between them. Per the germline V gene, CDR1 is LGHDT and CDR2 is YNNKEL (reference sequence). The CDR3 nucleotides are TGTGCCAGCAGCCAGCGAGGGCCCAAGACCCAGTACTTC. This gives the protein CASSQRGPKTQYF.

This clonotype has at least ten counts. J is TRBJ1-2 and V is TRBV19; the match to TRBD1 covers 11 bases. This CDR3 is built from 15 residues. The V and J ends lost 5 bases and 3 bases, in that order; junction bases with no gene match: 5. Germline V lookup: CDR1 LNHDA, CDR2 SQIVND (reference sequence). The CDR3 spells CASSPRDRGDYGYTF. DNA of the CDR3: TGTGCCAGTAGTCCCCGGGACAGGGGGGACTATGGCTACACCTTC. Using reference TRBV19 and TRBJ1-2 for the parts outside the CDR3, the full variable domain is DGGITQSPKYLFRKEGQNVTLSCEQNLNHDAMYWYRQDPGQGLRLIYYSQIVNDFQKGDIAEGYSVSREKKESFPLTVTSAQKNPTAFYLCASSPRDRGDYGYTFGSGTRLTVV.

This clonotype was seen repeatedly, ten times or more. For the CDR3, the DNA is TGCAGTGCTAGTGACCGGGACGGATATGGCTACACCTTC. It codes for CSASDRDGYGYTF. This sequence joins TRBV20-1 and TRBJ1-2; tentative D call: TRBD1 (5 bases). The CDR3 sequence is 13 residues long. The V end lost 3 bases, the J end lost 5 bases, and 13 bases lay between the germline ends. Germline loops: CDR1 DFQATT, CDR2 SNEGSKA (reference sequence).

The rearrangement links TRBV10-3 to TRBJ1-3; D not resolved. The CDR3 runs to 14 residues. The V end was cut by 10 bases, the J end by 0 bases, with 13 bases between. CDR1 is ENHRY and CDR2 is SYGVKD in the germline V gene. In DNA, the CDR3 is TGTGCCAACAGAGACGGTGACTCTGGAAACACCATATATTTT. It specifies CANRDGDSGNTIYF.

This clonotype came up a few times. This sequence joins TRBV7-9 and TRBJ1-2; unclear D gene. With 5 bases removed from V and 5 bases from J, the gap between germline ends came to 18 bases. CDR1 and CDR2 (germline): SEHNR, FQNEAQ (reference sequence). The CDR3 length is 15 residues. CDR3 residues: CASSLEDGSRYGYTF. CDR3 bases: TGTGCCAGCAGCCTAGAGGACGGCTCGCGGTATGGCTACACCTTC.

The rearrangement uses TRBV20-1 and TRBJ2-5; D is tentatively TRBD1 or TRBD2 (5 bases each). This CDR3 region has 10 residues. V shed 5 bases and J shed 7 bases, with 8 bases lying between them. The germline V gene has CDR1 DFQATT and CDR2 SNEGSKA (reference sequence). The CDR3 region is CSAGTGTQYF. As DNA, the CDR3 is TGCAGTGCTGGGACCGGGACCCAGTACTTC.

DNA for the CDR3: TGTGCCAGCAGCAACCGGGTCGCTCAGCCCCAGCATTTT. Protein sequence: CASSNRVAQPQHF. The chain links TRBV7-2 to TRBJ1-5; no clear D. Germline loops: CDR1 SGHTA, CDR2 FQGNSA. The CDR3 is 13 amino acids. V was trimmed by 5 bases and J by 6 bases, leaving 11 bases between them.

The chain has TRBV19 and TRBJ2-5; a possible D gene is TRBD2 (6 bases). V was cut by 3 bases and J by 3 bases, with 14 bases left in between. Germline-derived CDR1 and CDR2 are LNHDA and SQIVND (reference sequence). The CDR3 contains 15 residues. CDR3 residues: CASSIGRDDKETQYF. The CDR3 DNA reads as TGTGCCAGTAGTATTGGGCGGGACGATAAAGAGACCCAGTACTTC.

CDR3 nucleotide sequence: TGCAGCGTTGAAGGGGAGGACCTGAAAAACGTGTACGAGCAGTACTTC. Protein product: CSVEGEDLKNVYEQYF. The genes are TRBV29-1 and TRBJ2-7, with D perhaps TRBD2 (6 bases). The CDR3 is 16 amino acids. CDR1 and CDR2 from the germline V gene are SQVTM and ANQGSEA. Trimming removed 1 base at V and 4 bases at J, with 20 bases between.

V is TRBV20-1 and J is TRBJ2-2, with a tentative D call TRBD1 (6 bases). CDR3 length equals 13 residues. The ends were cut back, 6 bases at V and 3 bases at J, with 11 bases in the middle. Germline CDR1 DFQATT, CDR2 SNEGSKA (reference sequence). This chain's CDR3 is CSARTEYTGELFF. The CDR3 coding sequence is TGCAGTGCCAGGACAGAGTACACCGGGGAGCTGTTTTTT.

In its sample, this clonotype was seen many times. The chain uses TRBV7-3 and TRBJ1-1; a weak D match, TRBD1 (5 bases). Looked up from germline, CDR1 is SGHTA and CDR2 is FQGTGA. V gave up 3 bases and J gave up 5 bases, with 10 bases separating them. The CDR3 is 13 amino acids. The CDR3 region is CASSFGGGTEAFF. CDR3 in DNA: TGTGCCAGCAGCTTCGGCGGGGGGACTGAAGCTTTCTTT.

The V gene is TRBV12-3 or TRBV12-4, the J gene TRBJ1-2; perhaps TRBD1 as D (5 bases). With 5 bases removed from V and 7 bases from J, the gap between germline ends came to 17 bases. CDR3 length: 14 residues. In nucleotides, the CDR3 is TGTGCCAGCAGTGCCGTCGGGTGGGGGGGTGGCTACACCTTC. Its protein product is CASSAVGWGGGYTF.

The chain carries TRBV2 and TRBJ2-3, with D unclear. Germline V gene sequence: CDR1 SNHLY, CDR2 FYNNEI. Trimming shortened V by 5 bases and J by 2 bases, and 20 bases separated the two germline ends. CDR3 length: 17 residues. The CDR3 region has the DNA TGTGCCAGCAGTAGAGGCCGGACGGATCCTTCCACAGATACGCAGTATTTT. Residues: CASSRGRTDPSTDTQYF.

This clonotype has a count of ten or more. This chain uses TRBV19 with TRBJ1-1; TRBD1 might be the D (5 bases). The germline CDR1 and CDR2 sequences are LNHDA and SQIVND (reference sequence). The V end was cut by 4 bases, the J end by 0 bases, with 9 bases between. This CDR3 has 14 amino acids. CDR3 bases: TGTGCCAGTAGTAGAGGACACTTGAACACTGAAGCTTTCTTT. Protein sequence: CASSRGHLNTEAFF.

This chain joins TRBV19 and TRBJ1-5; D unclear. CDR1 LNHDA and CDR2 SQIVND come from the germline V gene (reference sequence). V shed 9 bases and J shed 0 bases, with 15 bases lying between them. This CDR3 is 15 amino acids long. Here the CDR3 DNA reads TGTGCCAGCAGTTACGAAGGGCGTAGCAATCAGCCCCAGCATTTT. Translated, it gives CASSYEGRSNQPQHF.

This sequence joins TRBV7-9 and TRBJ1-6, with 7 bases lining up with TRBD1. With V trimmed by 5 bases and J by 5 bases, 3 bases remained unmatched. Germline loops: CDR1 SEHNR, CDR2 FQNEAQ (reference sequence). CDR3 size: 14 residues. This chain's CDR3 is CASSKQGNNSPLHF. The CDR3 bases are TGTGCCAGCAGCAAACAGGGGAATAATTCACCCCTCCACTTT. Using reference TRBV7-9 and TRBJ1-6 for the parts outside the CDR3, the full variable domain is DTGVSQNPRHKITKRGQNVTFRCDPISEHNRLYWYRQTLGQGPEFLTYFQNEAQLEKSRLLSDRFSAERPKGSFSTLEIQRTEQGDSAMYLCASSKQGNNSPLHFGNGTRLTVT.

The chain has TRBV20-1 and TRBJ1-1, with 8 bases fitting TRBD1. The CDR3 is 15 residues long. Germline V gene data show CDR1 as DFQATT and CDR2 as SNEGSKA (reference sequence). The junction had 6 bases not matched to a gene; V was cut back by 2 bases and J by 1 base. The CDR3 coding sequence is TGCAGTGCTAGAAAGCAGGGGGCGCGGAACACTGAAGCTTTCTTT. Translated, it gives CSARKQGARNTEAFF.

Turning to this clonotype: An end of the junction does not agree with germline; a read error may underlie this. The chain uses TRBV2 and TRBJ2-5, with D hard to call. CDR3 length equals 13 residues. Germline CDR1 is SNHLY and CDR2 is FYNNEI. The CDR3 bases are TGTGCCAGCAGTGAGTCACCCCTAGAGACCCAGTGCTTC. It translates to CASSESPLETQCF.

The rearrangement uses TRBV29-1 and TRBJ2-5, with a weak D call TRBD2 (6 bases). The V end was cut by 7 bases, the J end by 5 bases, with 20 bases between. In germline, CDR1 is SQVTM, CDR2 ANQGSEA. CDR3 length: 14 residues. The CDR3 region has the DNA TGCAGCGCTCAAGCCACTAGCCTGAGGGAGACCCAGTACTTC. It translates to CSAQATSLRETQYF.